The source of this T cell receptor beta chain is a study of T-cell memory formation after mild COVID-19. As for the study in general: Largely, the TCR clusters proved donor specific.

Germline CDR1 reads SGHKS; CDR2 reads YYEKEE (reference sequence). The CDR3 is made up of 14 amino acids. V lost 1 base to trimming and J lost 4 bases, with 10 bases between them. This clonotype was seen a handful of times. Its cognate antigen is unknown. 5'RACE with constant-segment primers built TCRalpha and TCRbeta cDNA libraries with UMIs. MiXCR, run by TCRdb on the 5' RACE reads, gives a single entry per CDR3 protein. The data contain some 50,000 distinct CDR3 sequences, less than 35% of them singletons. Overall study findings and caveats: Clones that shrank (day 15 to 85) were balanced CD4/CD8, whereas later expanders leaned CD4+.

The sequencing sample was made of PBMCs or a T cell subset sorted from them (not recorded which). This rearrangement joins TRBV5-5 to TRBJ2-3; no clear D. This clonotype originated in a man between 18 and 35 years old who had mild COVID-19 (a few samples of this study predate the infection). Cell type and time point are not known. The CDR3 loop is CASSLRRTADTQYF. As DNA, the CDR3 is TGTGCCAGCAGCTTGAGACGGACGGCAGATACGCAGTATTTT.